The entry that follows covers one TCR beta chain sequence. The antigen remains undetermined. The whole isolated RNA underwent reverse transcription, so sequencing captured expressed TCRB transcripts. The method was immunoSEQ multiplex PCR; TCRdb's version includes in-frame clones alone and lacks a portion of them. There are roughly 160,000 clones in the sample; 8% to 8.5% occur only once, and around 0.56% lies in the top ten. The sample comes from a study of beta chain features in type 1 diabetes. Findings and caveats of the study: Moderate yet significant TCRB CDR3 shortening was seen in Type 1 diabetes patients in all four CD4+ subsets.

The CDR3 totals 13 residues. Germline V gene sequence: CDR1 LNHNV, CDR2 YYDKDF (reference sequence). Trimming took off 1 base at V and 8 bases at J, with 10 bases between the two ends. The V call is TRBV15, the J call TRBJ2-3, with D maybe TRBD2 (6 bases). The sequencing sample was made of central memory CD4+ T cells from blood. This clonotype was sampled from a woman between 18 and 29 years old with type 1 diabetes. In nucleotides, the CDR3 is TGTGCCACCAGCAGAGGGGACTTCCCTACGCAGTATTTT. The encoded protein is CATSRGDFPTQYF.